A single sample gave rise to the 24 T cell receptor beta chains below, sequenced in a study of identical twins. Using its own MiXCR run on the 5' RACE reads, TCRdb lists one record per CDR3 protein. The table lists around 680,000 distinct CDR3 sequences, 8.5% to 9.5% of them singletons, with 0.75% to 1% in the top ten. The same sample was also used in a study of yellow fever vaccine responses in identical twins.

The sequencing input was PBMCs. These receptors were collected from a woman younger than 35 in good health.

V usage is TRBV20-1 and J usage is TRBJ2-5, with TRBD2 matching 7 bases. CDR3 size: 14 residues. Germline CDR1 and CDR2: DFQATT and SNEGSKA (reference sequence). V trimming: 4 bases; J trimming: 3 bases; junction bases outside the gene matches: 8. CDR3 bases: TGCAGTGCTATTTCCCTAGCGGCGGAAGAGACCCAGTACTTC. It encodes CSAISLAAEETQYF.

The rearrangement uses TRBV25-1 and TRBJ2-1; TRBD2 matches at 10 bases. CDR3 length: 16 residues. The germline V gene has CDR1 MGHDK and CDR2 SYGVNS. V shed 2 bases and J 4 bases; nucleotides not matched to a gene: 5. The CDR3 DNA sequence: TGTGCCAGCAGTGAAGTGGCTAGCGGGAGTTACAATGAGCAGTTCTTC. It specifies CASSEVASGSYNEQFF.

This clonotype was seen at least ten times. The gene calls are TRBV25-1 and TRBJ1-1; D unclear. CDR1 MGHDK and CDR2 SYGVNS come from the germline V gene. The CDR3 is 12 residues long. V was trimmed by 8 bases and J by 2 bases, leaving 9 bases between them. CDR3 region: CASFKGNTEAFF. The CDR3 DNA reads TGTGCCAGCTTCAAAGGAAACACTGAAGCTTTCTTT.

This clonotype was counted at least ten times. The V call is TRBV29-1, the J call TRBJ2-2; D is unresolved. Trimming shortened V by 2 bases and J by 0 bases, and 7 bases separated the two germline ends. This CDR3 spans 14 amino acids. Germline values: CDR1 SQVTM, CDR2 ANQGSEA. CDR3 loop: CSVEFTANTGELFF. In nucleotides, the CDR3 is TGCAGCGTTGAATTCACAGCGAACACCGGGGAGCTGTTTTTT.

This clonotype has a handful of counts. The chain uses TRBV5-1 and TRBJ2-7; 7 positions match TRBD1. The CDR3 contains 15 residues. CDR1 and CDR2 from the germline V gene are SGHRS and YFSETQ. The V segment lost 3 bases and the J segment 2 bases; nucleotides outside the gene matches: 8. The DNA of the CDR3 is TGCGCCAGCAGCTCCAAGGACAGGCCGACCTACGAGCAGTACTTC. This translates into CASSSKDRPTYEQYF.

This clonotype occurred many times. This chain joins TRBV27 and TRBJ2-2; D remains ambiguous. The V end was cut by 5 bases, the J end by 0 bases, with 10 bases between. This CDR3 comprises 15 residues. CDR1 and CDR2 from the germline V gene are MNHEY and SMNVEV (reference sequence). In DNA, the CDR3 is TGTGCCAGCAGTCTTCTCGACGCGAACACCGGGGAGCTGTTTTTT. Amino acids: CASSLLDANTGELFF.

This clonotype was found many times. The rearrangement joins TRBV4-1 to TRBJ2-7; tentative D call: TRBD1 (7 bases). In germline, CDR1 is MGHRA, CDR2 YSYEKL. CDR3 size: 15 residues. The V gene lost 4 bases and the J gene lost 3 bases, with 16 bases spanning the gap. The CDR3 DNA reads as TGCGCCAGCAGCCCAGGGGGGTCATACCTCTACGAGCAGTACTTC. Its protein product is CASSPGGSYLYEQYF.

This chain uses TRBV2 with TRBJ2-5; D possibly corresponds to TRBD2 (5 bases). There are 14 residues in the CDR3. CDR1 is SNHLY and CDR2 is FYNNEI in the germline V gene. Trimming took off 8 bases at V and 8 bases at J, with 21 bases between the two ends. The CDR3 sequence: CASSASGGPITQYF. CDR3 bases: TGTGCCAGCTCCGCGAGTGGAGGCCCAATAACCCAGTACTTC.

This clonotype was seen a handful of times. The genes are TRBV29-1 and TRBJ2-2, with 10 bases fitting TRBD2. Germline V gene data show CDR1 as SQVTM and CDR2 as ANQGSEA. V lost 4 bases and J lost 3; bases outside the gene matches: 8. This CDR3 has 16 residues. This CDR3 reads CSVGSSGGIYTGELFF. For the CDR3, the DNA is TGCAGCGTTGGATCTAGCGGGGGTATTTACACCGGGGAGCTGTTTTTT.

The chain carries TRBV20-1 and TRBJ2-3, with TRBD2 matching 12 bases. Per the germline V gene, CDR1 is DFQATT and CDR2 is SNEGSKA (reference sequence). The J segment lost 4 bases and the V segment lost 3 bases, leaving 8 bases of the junction unmatched. The CDR3 is 16 amino acids. CDR3 loop: CSASIRLAGVADTQYF. The CDR3 region has the DNA TGCAGTGCTAGCATAAGACTAGCGGGAGTGGCAGATACGCAGTATTTT.

V and J are TRBV24-1 and TRBJ2-2; 8 bases line up with TRBD1. Trimming removed 9 bases from V and 6 bases from J; junction bases left unmatched: 5. The CDR3 is made up of 13 amino acids. CDR1 and CDR2 from the germline V gene are KGHDR and SFDVKD. The CDR3 protein is CATHRTGSGELFF. CDR3 nucleotide sequence: TGTGCCACCCACCGGACAGGGTCCGGGGAGCTGTTTTTT.

This chain links TRBV15 with TRBJ2-1, with 9 positions matching TRBD2. J was trimmed by 3 bases and V by 0 bases; bases with no gene match: 12. The CDR3 length is 19 residues. The germline V gene encodes CDR1 LNHNV and CDR2 YYDKDF (reference sequence). The CDR3 protein is CATSRDLFLSAGGYNEQFF. CDR3 bases: TGTGCCACCAGCAGAGATTTATTTCTTTCAGCGGGGGGCTACAATGAGCAGTTCTTC. Full variable domain (remainder filled in from reference TRBV15 and TRBJ2-1): DAMVIQNPRYQVTQFGKPVTLSCSQTLNHNVMYWYQQKSSQAPKLLFHYYDKDFNNEADTPDNFQSRRPNTSFCFLDIRSPGLGDTAMYLCATSRDLFLSAGGYNEQFFGPGTRLTVL.

This clonotype appeared a few times. V is TRBV9 and J is TRBJ2-1; D is unclear. Germline CDR1 and CDR2: SGDLS and YYNGEE. Trimming cost V 2 bases and J 9 bases, with 9 bases left between them. The CDR3 has 12 residues. The CDR3 protein is CASSVTRFEQFF. The CDR3 DNA reads TGTGCCAGCAGCGTTACCAGATTTGAGCAGTTCTTC.

This clonotype has at least ten counts. CDR3 sequence reads: CASSLRRTGETEAFF. As DNA, the CDR3 is TGTGCCAGCAGTCTACGTAGGACAGGGGAGACTGAAGCTTTCTTT. This sequence joins TRBV28 and TRBJ1-1; TRBD1 matches at 9 bases. J gave up 5 bases and V 5 bases, and 9 bases lay outside the gene matches. In germline, CDR1 is MDHEN, CDR2 SYDVKM. The CDR3 length is 15 residues.

This clonotype was observed a few times. V is TRBV6-1 and J is TRBJ1-4; a possible D gene is TRBD1 (5 bases). This CDR3 has 16 residues. Trimming took 4 bases from V and 8 from J, leaving 20 bases between them. Germline CDR1 MNHNS, CDR2 SASEGT. The CDR3 here is CASSGIMSGEEEKLFF. CDR3 DNA: TGTGCCAGCAGTGGGATCATGTCGGGGGAGGAGGAAAAACTGTTTTTT.

Only a few counts were recorded for this clonotype. The chain carries TRBV7-2 and TRBJ2-3; D may be TRBD2 (7 bases). There are 15 residues in the CDR3. From germline, CDR1 is SGHTA and CDR2 FQGNSA. V dropped 7 bases and J dropped 1 base, with 15 bases sitting between them. The CDR3 bases are TGTGCCAGCACCACTAGGGGGGGCGGCACAGATACGCAGTATTTT. It codes for CASTTRGGGTDTQYF.

This clonotype was picked up many times. The rearrangement uses TRBV15 and TRBJ2-5; D uncertain. V was cut by 0 bases and J by 2 bases, with 10 bases left in between. The CDR3 covers 15 residues. Germline V gene data show CDR1 as LNHNV and CDR2 as YYDKDF (reference sequence). The CDR3 coding sequence is TGTGCCACCAGCAGAGATCTGGCACCTCAAGAGACCCAGTACTTC. Translating gives CATSRDLAPQETQYF.

This clonotype was seen many times. The chain carries TRBV7-2 and TRBJ2-7, with D possibly matching TRBD1 (5 bases). The V gene's germline CDR1 is SGHTA and CDR2 FQGNSA. The CDR3 is 14 residues long. V was trimmed by 6 bases and J by 1 base, leaving 13 bases between them. CDR3 nucleotides: TGTGCCAGCAGTTATACTTCAGGGTCCTACGAGCAGTACTTC. Amino acids: CASSYTSGSYEQYF.

V usage is TRBV7-9 and J usage is TRBJ2-5; 7 bases are a match to TRBD1. V shed 4 bases and J 4 bases; nucleotides not matched to a gene: 6. CDR3 size: 14 residues. Germline V gene lookup returns CDR1 SEHNR and CDR2 FQNEAQ (reference sequence). CDR3 DNA: TGTGCCAGCAGCTATACAGGGGACCCAGAGACCCAGTACTTC. It encodes CASSYTGDPETQYF.

This rearrangement joins TRBV20-1 to TRBJ2-5, with D maybe TRBD1 (8 bases). This CDR3 has 15 amino acids. Trimming stripped 3 bases from V and 1 base from J, with 15 bases between. Germline V gives CDR1 DFQATT, CDR2 SNEGSKA (reference sequence). The CDR3 DNA reads as TGCAGTGCTAGGTTACAGGGGGGGTTCCAAGAGACCCAGTACTTC. This codes for CSARLQGGFQETQYF.

This clonotype was picked up many times. The CDR3 DNA reads TGCAGCGTTCCAGGGGACCCCGCAGATACGCAGTATTTT. This codes for CSVPGDPADTQYF. The rearrangement links TRBV29-1 to TRBJ2-3, with D possibly being TRBD1 (6 bases). V lost 5 bases and J 4 bases, leaving 13 bases between the germline ends. This CDR3 is built from 13 residues. Per germline, CDR1 SQVTM and CDR2 ANQGSEA.

This clonotype occurred many times. The chain has TRBV4-3 and TRBJ2-7, with 11 positions matching TRBD2. V shed 0 bases and J 3 bases; nucleotides not matched to a gene: 7. There are 17 residues in the CDR3. Germline CDR1 reads LGHNA; CDR2 reads YSLEER. The CDR3: CASSQDTPGTSGYEQYF. The CDR3 nucleotides read TGCGCCAGCAGCCAAGACACGCCCGGGACTAGCGGCTACGAGCAGTACTTC.

The chain recombines TRBV7-9 with TRBJ2-5, with D possibly being TRBD1 (6 bases). CDR3 size: 17 residues. Deletions cut 1 base from V and 1 base from J, with 16 bases between. CDR1 SEHNR and CDR2 FQNEAQ come from the germline V gene (reference sequence). CDR3 in amino acids: CASSLVGQSNLQETQYF. The CDR3, as DNA: TGTGCCAGCAGCTTAGTTGGACAGAGCAACCTCCAAGAGACCCAGTACTTC. The whole variable domain, filled in from reference TRBV7-9 and TRBJ2-5, reads DTGVSQNPRHKITKRGQNVTFRCDPISEHNRLYWYRQTLGQGPEFLTYFQNEAQLEKSRLLSDRFSAERPKGSFSTLEIQRTEQGDSAMYLCASSLVGQSNLQETQYFGPGTRLLVL.

This clonotype was observed a handful of times. The rearrangement uses TRBV7-3 and TRBJ2-3, with D perhaps matching TRBD1 or TRBD2 (6 bases each). V lost 2 bases and J lost 5, with 17 bases in between. The germline V gene encodes CDR1 SGHTA and CDR2 FQGTGA. There are 16 residues in the CDR3. This CDR3 is CASSLLRRGRGDTQYF. CDR3 DNA: TGTGCCAGCAGCTTACTGCGGCGGGGCAGGGGAGATACGCAGTATTTT.